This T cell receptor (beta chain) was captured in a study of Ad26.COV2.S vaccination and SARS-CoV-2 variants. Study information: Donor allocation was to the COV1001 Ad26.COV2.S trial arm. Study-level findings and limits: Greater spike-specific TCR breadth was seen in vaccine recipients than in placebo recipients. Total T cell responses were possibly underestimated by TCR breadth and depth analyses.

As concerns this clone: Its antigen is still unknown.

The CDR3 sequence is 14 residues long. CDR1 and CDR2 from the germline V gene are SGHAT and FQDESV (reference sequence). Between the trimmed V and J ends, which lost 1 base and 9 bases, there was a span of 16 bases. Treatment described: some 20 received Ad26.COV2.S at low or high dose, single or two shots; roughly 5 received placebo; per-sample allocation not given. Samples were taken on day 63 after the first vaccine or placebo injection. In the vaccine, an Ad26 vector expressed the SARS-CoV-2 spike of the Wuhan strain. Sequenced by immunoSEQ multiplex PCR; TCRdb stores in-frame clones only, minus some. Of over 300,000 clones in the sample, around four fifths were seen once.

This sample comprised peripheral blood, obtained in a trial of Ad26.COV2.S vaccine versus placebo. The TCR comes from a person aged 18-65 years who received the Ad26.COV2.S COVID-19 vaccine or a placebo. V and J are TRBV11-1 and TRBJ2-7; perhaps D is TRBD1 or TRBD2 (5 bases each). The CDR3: CASSLVLLPGPQYF. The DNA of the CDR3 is TGTGCCAGCAGCTTAGTTCTCCTCCCGGGGCCGCAGTACTTC.